This T cell receptor beta chain comes out of a study of T cells in Graves' hyperthyroidism and ophthalmopathy. TCR beta CDR3 sequences were amplified from RNA transcripts. In the first-round RT-PCR of the TCR CDR3, the HTBI primer set was used. TCRdb re-called the multiplex PCR reads with MiXCR, one entry per CDR3 protein. In the table there are hundreds of thousands of distinct CDR3 sequences, roughly 20% of which are singletons. The CDR3 runs to 16 residues. The germline V gene encodes CDR1 MNHNS and CDR2 SASEGT. Trimming took off 5 bases at V and 0 bases at J, with 14 bases between the two ends. Study-level results: Most expanded thyroid clonotypes above 0.001 recurred in blood.

On the basis of clinical symptoms, serum thyroxine and TRAb, thyroid ultrasound and orbital computed tomography, diagnoses were made. PBMCs were sourced from roughly 9.7 ml fresh peripheral blood. This clonotype was recorded a few times. Its antigen is not identified. The specimen was blood. V usage is TRBV6-1 and J usage is TRBJ2-1; D ambiguous. The TCR was taken from a man between 25 and 39 years old with Graves' ophthalmopathy. The CDR3 DNA sequence: TGTGCCAGCAGTTACCGTAGCCCCCCCTCCTACAATGAGCAGTTCTTC. As protein: CASSYRSPPSYNEQFF.